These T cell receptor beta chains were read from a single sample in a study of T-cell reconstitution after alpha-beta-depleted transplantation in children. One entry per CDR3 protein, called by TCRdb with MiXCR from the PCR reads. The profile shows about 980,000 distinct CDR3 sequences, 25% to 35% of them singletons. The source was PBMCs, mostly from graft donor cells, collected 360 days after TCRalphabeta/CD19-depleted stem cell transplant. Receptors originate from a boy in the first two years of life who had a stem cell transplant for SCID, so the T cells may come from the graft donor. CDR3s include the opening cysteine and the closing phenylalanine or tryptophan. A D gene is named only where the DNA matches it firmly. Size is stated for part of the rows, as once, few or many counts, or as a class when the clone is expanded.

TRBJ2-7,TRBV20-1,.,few,CSATRTYEQYF,TGCAGTGCGACTAGGACCTACGAGCAGTACTTC
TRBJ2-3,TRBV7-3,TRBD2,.,CASSLTTGTRKTDTQYF,TGTGCCAGCAGCTTAACCACCGGGACTAGAAAAACAGATACGCAGTATTTT
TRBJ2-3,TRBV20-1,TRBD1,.,CSANDRDRRDTQYF,TGCAGTGCTAACGACAGGGATAGGAGGGATACGCAGTATTTT
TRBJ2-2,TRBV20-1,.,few,CSARATGRHGTGELFF,TGCAGTGCTAGAGCGACAGGGAGGCATGGCACCGGGGAGCTGTTTTTT
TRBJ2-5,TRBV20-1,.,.,CSATRLGGAQETQYF,TGCAGTGCGACCCGACTAGGAGGGGCACAAGAGACCCAGTACTTC
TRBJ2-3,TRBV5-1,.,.,CASSLVAGASTDTQYF,TGCGCCAGCAGCTTGGTTGCGGGGGCTTCCACAGATACGCAGTATTTT
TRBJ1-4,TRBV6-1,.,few,CASSGIASSAGFHEKLFF,TGTGCCAGCAGTGGTATTGCCTCTAGCGCAGGTTTCCATGAAAAACTGTTTTTT
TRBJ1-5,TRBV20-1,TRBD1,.,CSARGGTGDASQHF,TGCAGTGCTAGGGGGGGGACAGGGGATGCGTCCCAGCATTTT
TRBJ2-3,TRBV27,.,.,CASSFHSTDTQYF,TGTGCCAGCAGTTTCCACAGTACAGATACGCAGTATTTT
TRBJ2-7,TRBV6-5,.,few,CASSYSQGIREQYF,TGTGCCAGCAGTTACTCGCAGGGGATAAGGGAGCAGTACTTC
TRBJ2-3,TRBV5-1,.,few,CASSGPSHTDTQYF,TGCGCCAGCAGCGGGCCTTCCCACACAGATACGCAGTATTTT
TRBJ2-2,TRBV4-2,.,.,CASSQDPRSGGELFF,TGTGCCAGCAGCCAAGATCCCAGGAGCGGCGGGGAGCTGTTTTTT
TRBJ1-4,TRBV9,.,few,CASSPRNRGNEKLFF,TGTGCCAGCAGCCCCCGTAATAGGGGTAATGAAAAACTGTTTTTT
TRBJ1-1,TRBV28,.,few,CASSLNGEGRDTEAFF,TGTGCCAGCAGTTTGAACGGCGAGGGGAGGGACACTGAAGCTTTCTTT
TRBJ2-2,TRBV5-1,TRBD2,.,CASSWDYRSPISNTGELFF,TGCGCCAGCAGCTGGGACTATCGGTCCCCGATATCGAACACCGGGGAGCTGTTTTTT
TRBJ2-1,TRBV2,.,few,CASSTGQGMEQFF,TGTGCCAGCAGTACGGGTCAAGGGATGGAGCAGTTCTTC
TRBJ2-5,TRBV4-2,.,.,CASSQDWSLKTQYF,TGTGCCAGCAGCCAAGATTGGAGCCTCAAGACCCAGTACTTC
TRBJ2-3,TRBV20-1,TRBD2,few,CSASSGFNTDTQYF,TGCAGTGCTAGTAGCGGGTTCAACACAGATACGCAGTATTTT
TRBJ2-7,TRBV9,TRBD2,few,CASSPVAGVSYEQYF,TGTGCCAGCAGCCCTGTAGCGGGGGTCTCCTACGAGCAGTACTTC
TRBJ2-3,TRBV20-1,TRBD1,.,CSARFHRGQGDTQYF,TGCAGTGCTAGGTTCCACAGGGGGCAGGGAGATACGCAGTATTTT